The 3 T cell receptor beta chains in this list originate from one sample, sequenced in a study of shared T cell receptors in the human thymus. Data came from immunoSEQ multiplex PCR; TCRdb stores just in-frame clones and leaves some out. Of some 700,000 clones in the sample, roughly 88% are singletons; the top ten hold more than 0.01%. The same data also contributed to another study, on human thymus T cells.

Source material: thymocytes. The receptors come from a girl under three years old with a congenital heart defect.

This clone was seen a single time. CDR3 protein: CASSSTKYRGTYEQYF. Here the CDR3 DNA reads TGTGCCAGCAGTTCGACTAAATACAGGGGTACCTACGAGCAGTACTTC. V and J are TRBV28 and TRBJ2-7; 7 bases align to TRBD1. Per the germline V gene, CDR1 is MDHEN and CDR2 is SYDVKM. This CDR3 contains 16 residues. V trimming: 4 bases; J trimming: 2 bases; junction bases outside the gene matches: 11.

This chain connects TRBV27 to TRBJ1-6, with unresolved D. The CDR3 length is 14 residues. The germline V and J ends were trimmed by 8 bases and 10 bases, with 18 bases remaining between them. CDR1 MNHEY and CDR2 SMNVEV come from the germline V gene (reference sequence). The CDR3 nucleotides read TGTGCCAGCGGCCTCGGGGTTAGGCGCTCACCCCTCCACTTT. The encoded protein is CASGLGVRRSPLHF.

The V gene is TRBV9, the J gene TRBJ1-6; 7 bases agree with TRBD1. This CDR3 is built from 17 residues. Germline V gives CDR1 SGDLS, CDR2 YYNGEE. The J segment lost 6 bases and the V segment lost 3 bases, leaving 12 bases of the junction unmatched. The CDR3 bases are TGTGCCAGCAGCGGTAGACAGGGCCCTAGTTCTAATTCACCCCTCCACTTT. Encoded protein: CASSGRQGPSSNSPLHF.